One and the same sample provided the 30 T cell receptor beta chains below, sequenced in a study of T cell responses to AZD1222 COVID-19 vaccine. Sequencing used immunoSEQ multiplex PCR; TCRdb keeps in-frame clones, though not all of them. The data contain roughly 200,000 clones, roughly 88% of them singletons. Here the sequenced sample was peripheral blood, taken on day 0 of AZD1222 vaccination. These receptors came from an adult in good health.

The chain recombines TRBV2 with TRBJ2-1; 10 bases align to TRBD1. This CDR3 is 16 amino acids long. V trimming: 4 bases; J trimming: 2 bases; junction bases outside the gene matches: 5. CDR1 and CDR2 (germline): SNHLY, FYNNEI. The CDR3 region has the DNA TGTGCCAGCAGTGGGACAGGGGGGGGGACCTACAATGAGCAGTTCTTC. Amino acid sequence: CASSGTGGGTYNEQFF.

The chain is built from TRBV10-2 and TRBJ2-1; TRBD2 matches at 8 bases. The CDR3 totals 17 residues. Per the germline V gene, CDR1 is WSHSY and CDR2 is SAAADI. Trimming took 6 bases from V and 0 from J; bases not matched to a gene: 10. The CDR3 sequence: CASRPFGGGSSYNEQFF. CDR3 bases: TGCGCCAGCAGACCCTTTGGCGGGGGGAGCTCCTACAATGAGCAGTTCTTC.

A few counts support this clone. This rearrangement joins TRBV5-4 to TRBJ1-2, with TRBD1 matching 9 bases. Germline lookup yields CDR1 SGHNT and CDR2 YYREEE (reference sequence). The CDR3 runs 15 residues. J was trimmed by 2 bases and V by 4 bases; bases with no gene match: 6. The chain's CDR3 is CASSPGTGRNYGYTF. The CDR3 DNA sequence: TGTGCCAGCAGCCCGGGGACAGGGAGGAACTATGGCTACACCTTC.

This sequence joins TRBV4-1 and TRBJ2-3; D ambiguous. Germline values: CDR1 MGHRA, CDR2 YSYEKL. This CDR3 is 15 amino acids long. Trimming stripped 1 base from V and 2 bases from J, with 10 bases between. The CDR3 here is CASSQVLANTDTQYF. The CDR3 DNA reads TGCGCCAGCAGCCAAGTGCTGGCAAACACAGATACGCAGTATTTT.

The rearrangement links TRBV7-6 to TRBJ1-1, with 8 bases fitting TRBD1. Germline lookup yields CDR1 SGHVS and CDR2 FNYEAQ. The CDR3 has 15 residues. The V segment lost 4 bases and the J segment 0 bases; nucleotides outside the gene matches: 4. The CDR3: CASSSVTGVNTEAFF. CDR3 coding DNA: TGTGCCAGCAGCTCGGTGACAGGGGTGAACACTGAAGCTTTCTTT.

This chain uses TRBV27 with TRBJ1-5; D call uncertain. The CDR3 totals 12 residues. V lost 4 bases and J lost 7, with 8 bases in between. From germline, CDR1 is MNHEY and CDR2 SMNVEV (reference sequence). CDR3 DNA sequence: TGTGCCAGCAGTTCCCCCCTACAGCCCCAGCATTTT. Translated: CASSSPLQPQHF.

V is TRBV4-1 and J is TRBJ2-7; 7 nucleotides match TRBD1. This CDR3 contains 14 residues. The germline V gene encodes CDR1 MGHRA and CDR2 YSYEKL. Trimming at V came to 5 bases and at J to 1 base, leaving 5 bases not matched to a gene. The CDR3 loop reads CASSTRQGSYEQYF. The CDR3 nucleotides read TGCGCCAGCAGCACCCGACAGGGATCCTACGAGCAGTACTTC.

The CDR3 DNA follows: TGTGCCAGCAGTTTACTAGCGGGTTTCACAGATACGCAGTATTTT. This codes for CASSLLAGFTDTQYF. The chain links TRBV27 to TRBJ2-3; 8 positions agree with TRBD2. This CDR3 spans 15 amino acids. Germline V lookup: CDR1 MNHEY, CDR2 SMNVEV (reference sequence). Unmatched junction bases numbered 3, after V lost 2 bases and J lost 2 bases.

This clone was seen a single time. V gene TRBV16 combines with J gene TRBJ1-2; 8 nucleotides agree with TRBD1. Germline V gene data show CDR1 as KGHSY and CDR2 as FQNENV. The ends lost 3 bases at V and 8 bases at J; junction bases unmatched: 8. The CDR3 is made up of 14 amino acids. The CDR3 reads CASSHPGGEGGYTF. In nucleotides, the CDR3 is TGTGCCAGCAGCCATCCAGGGGGCGAAGGGGGCTACACCTTC. Combining the CDR3 with reference TRBV16 and TRBJ1-2 gives the whole variable domain GEEVAQTPKHLVRGEGQKAKLYCAPIKGHSYVFWYQQVLKNEFKFLISFQNENVFDETGMPKERFSAKCLPNSPCSLEIQATKLEDSAVYFCASSHPGGEGGYTFGSGTRLTVV.

The V and J genes are TRBV7-9 and TRBJ1-2; D may be TRBD1 (6 bases). Per germline, CDR1 SEHNR and CDR2 FQNEAQ (reference sequence). V was pared by 1 base and J by 3 bases, with 12 bases between. The CDR3 runs to 15 residues. In nucleotides, the CDR3 is TGTGCCAGCAGCTTAGTGGGGGCCCAGGACTATGGCTACACCTTC. This codes for CASSLVGAQDYGYTF.

The chain links TRBV6-5 to TRBJ2-3; 7 bases fit TRBD2. The CDR3 runs 14 residues. V gave up 6 bases and J gave up 0 bases; unmatched junction bases: 3. The V gene's germline CDR1 is MNHEY and CDR2 SVGAGI. CDR3 sequence (DNA): TGTGCCAGCAGAGATAGCGGGAGCACAGATACGCAGTATTTT. Encoded protein: CASRDSGSTDTQYF.

The chain couples TRBV6-2 or TRBV6-3 to TRBJ1-5; TRBD1 matches 8 bases. V dropped 6 bases and J dropped 11; count of bases not matched to a gene: 12. The CDR3 is made up of 14 amino acids. Per germline, CDR1 MNHEY and CDR2 SVGEGT. The CDR3 DNA follows: TGTGCCAGCAGCCTGACAGGGGCCCACCAGGCCCAGCATTTT. Protein product: CASSLTGAHQAQHF.

The rearrangement uses TRBV7-2 and TRBJ2-7, with D maybe TRBD2 (5 bases). CDR1 and CDR2 from the germline V gene are SGHTA and FQGNSA. Trimming removed 1 base at V and 2 bases at J, with 21 bases between. The CDR3 totals 18 residues. The CDR3 DNA is TGTGCCAGCAGCTTAGACCCCCTTGGGCTAGCTTCCCCCTACGAGCAGTACTTC. It yields the protein CASSLDPLGLASPYEQYF.

The chain is built from TRBV6-2 or TRBV6-3 and TRBJ1-4; D perhaps matches TRBD1 (6 bases). The germline V and J ends were trimmed by 0 bases and 1 base, with 18 bases remaining between them. The germline V gene has CDR1 MNHEY and CDR2 SVGEGT. This CDR3 has 19 amino acids. The CDR3 protein is CASSYSSGGANETNEKLFF. CDR3 coding DNA: TGTGCCAGCAGTTACTCGAGCGGGGGGGCGAATGAAACTAATGAAAAACTGTTTTTT.

The chain is built from TRBV4-1 and TRBJ1-5; the match to TRBD1 covers 9 bases. The germline V gene has CDR1 MGHRA and CDR2 YSYEKL. The J segment lost 7 bases and the V segment lost 3 bases, leaving 10 bases of the junction unmatched. CDR3 length: 16 residues. The CDR3 spells CASSHMPGTGFQPQHF. The CDR3 DNA sequence: TGCGCCAGCAGCCACATGCCCGGGACAGGGTTCCAGCCCCAGCATTTT.

The J gene is TRBJ2-2, the V gene TRBV27, with 7 positions matching TRBD2. With V trimmed by 8 bases and J by 2 bases, 8 bases remained unmatched. CDR1 is MNHEY and CDR2 is SMNVEV in the germline V gene (reference sequence). The CDR3 runs 15 residues. The CDR3 region has the DNA TGTGCCAGCGGATGGGGAGGGGCAAACACCGGGGAGCTGTTTTTT. It translates to CASGWGGANTGELFF.

V and J are TRBV13 and TRBJ1-5; D is possibly TRBD1 (6 bases). The V gene's germline CDR1 is PRHDT and CDR2 FYEKMQ (reference sequence). The V end lost 2 bases, the J end lost 3 bases, and 14 bases lay between the germline ends. The CDR3 loop spans 16 amino acids. CDR3 protein: CASSLFRRGNNQPQHF. The CDR3 DNA is TGTGCCAGCAGCTTATTTCGCAGGGGAAACAATCAGCCCCAGCATTTT.

The chain joins TRBV6-5 to TRBJ1-1; D not resolved. The V gene lost 10 bases and the J gene lost 7 bases, with 10 bases spanning the gap. The CDR3 contains 10 residues. Germline V gene data show CDR1 as MNHEY and CDR2 as SVGAGI. DNA for the CDR3: TGTGCCACCGGTTTTGATGAAGCTTTCTTT. It specifies CATGFDEAFF.

This chain uses TRBV7-3 with TRBJ1-2, with D possibly being TRBD1 (5 bases). The CDR3 totals 14 residues. Trimming took off 1 base at V and 1 base at J, with 7 bases between the two ends. The V gene's germline CDR1 is SGHTA and CDR2 FQGTGA. The CDR3 loop reads CASSLRGDNYGYTF. In nucleotides, the CDR3 is TGTGCCAGCAGCTTAAGAGGGGATAACTATGGCTACACCTTC.

This clone was recorded only once. The chain has TRBV7-2 and TRBJ1-5; D may be TRBD1 (5 bases). V gave up 5 bases and J gave up 9 bases, with 11 bases separating them. Germline V gene sequence: CDR1 SGHTA, CDR2 FQGNSA. The CDR3 totals 12 residues. This CDR3 is CASSGDSGPQHF. In DNA form, the CDR3 reads TGTGCCAGCAGCGGAGACAGTGGGCCCCAGCATTTT.

The rearrangement links TRBV7-9 to TRBJ2-3, with 8 nucleotides matching TRBD2. With 5 bases clipped from V and 2 bases from J, the junction kept 6 bases outside the gene matches. The CDR3 is made up of 15 amino acids. Germline-derived CDR1 and CDR2 are SEHNR and FQNEAQ (reference sequence). CDR3 DNA: TGTGCCAGCAGCCCCTTAGGACTAGCCACAGATACGCAGTATTTT. Translated: CASSPLGLATDTQYF.

As DNA, the CDR3 is TGTGCCAGCAGCAACAGGATGGGTTCTGAAGCTTTCTTT. This encodes CASSNRMGSEAFF. The chain carries TRBV21-1 and TRBJ1-1; the table names TRBD1, a call not compared with the DNA. TRBV21-1 corresponds to a pseudogene. This CDR3 contains 13 residues.

This clone came up once. This chain links TRBV15 with TRBJ2-5; either TRBD1 or TRBD2 may fit D (5 bases each). The V gene's germline CDR1 is LNHNV and CDR2 YYDKDF (reference sequence). V shed 0 bases and J shed 5 bases, with 10 bases lying between them. CDR3 length: 14 residues. The CDR3 bases are TGTGCCACCAGCAGAGATAGAGGGGCCGAGACCCAGTACTTC. This sequence encodes CATSRDRGAETQYF.

This rearrangement joins TRBV30 to TRBJ2-2; 15 bases fit TRBD2. The CDR3 runs to 14 residues. V gave up 5 bases and J gave up 6 bases; unmatched junction bases: 1. Germline loops: CDR1 GTSNPN, CDR2 SVGIG (reference sequence). CDR3 in DNA: TGTGCCTGGGGACTAGCGGGGGGGCCCGGGGAGCTGTTTTTT. Translating gives CAWGLAGGPGELFF.

The chain recombines TRBV6-5 with TRBJ1-5; D gene uncertain. Deletions cut 4 bases from V and 0 bases from J, with 13 bases between. Germline CDR1 is MNHEY and CDR2 is SVGAGI. The CDR3 spans 16 residues. The CDR3 nucleotides read TGTGCCAGCAGTTCCGGTCAGTCCTATAGCAATCAGCCCCAGCATTTT. Translating it yields CASSSGQSYSNQPQHF.

The J gene is TRBJ2-7, the V gene TRBV7-6, with TRBD1 matching over 7 bases. With V trimmed by 2 bases and J by 0 bases, 10 bases remained unmatched. This CDR3 comprises 17 residues. Germline CDR1 reads SGHVS; CDR2 reads FNYEAQ. CDR3 DNA: TGTGCCAGCAGCTTAACCCCAACAGGGGTCGGCTCCTACGAGCAGTACTTC. It encodes CASSLTPTGVGSYEQYF.

The chain combines TRBV27 with TRBJ2-7, with TRBD2 as a possible D gene (6 bases). CDR3 length: 14 residues. V was trimmed by 8 bases and J by 0 bases, leaving 14 bases between them. Germline V lookup: CDR1 MNHEY, CDR2 SMNVEV (reference sequence). CDR3 nucleotide sequence: TGTGCCAGCCGGAGGGCAGGGACCTCCTACGAGCAGTACTTC. It is translated as CASRRAGTSYEQYF.

This rearrangement joins TRBV27 to TRBJ1-2; 7 nucleotides agree with TRBD1. The germline CDR1 and CDR2 sequences are MNHEY and SMNVEV (reference sequence). The CDR3 length is 15 residues. Germline trimming cut 5 bases from V and 4 bases from J; bases unmatched to any gene: 10. Here the CDR3 reads CASSPQTGTGYGYTF. The CDR3 coding sequence is TGTGCCAGCAGTCCCCAGACAGGGACGGGCTATGGCTACACCTTC.

This clone was observed a single time. This sequence joins TRBV4-1 and TRBJ1-5; D is undetermined. Germline V CDR1 and CDR2: MGHRA, YSYEKL. This CDR3 is 16 amino acids long. V shed 0 bases and J shed 1 base, with 10 bases lying between them. The CDR3 spells CASSQDGMGSNQPQHF. The CDR3, as DNA: TGCGCCAGCAGCCAAGACGGCATGGGCAGCAATCAGCCCCAGCATTTT.

The chain uses TRBV7-3 and TRBJ2-1, with 11 bases that match TRBD1. The length of the CDR3 is 15 residues. Germline V gene data show CDR1 as SGHTA and CDR2 as FQGTGA. V trimming: 6 bases; J trimming: 8 bases; junction bases outside the gene matches: 9. The CDR3 reads CASREDRGRSYEQFF. The CDR3 DNA reads as TGTGCCAGCAGAGAGGACAGGGGGCGCAGCTATGAGCAGTTCTTC.